The present entry profiles one TCR beta chain with its context. This clonotype was found many times. Which antigen it targets is not known. Base qualities are missing; no much larger clone stands one base away. To prepare the library, multiplex PCR was applied. The instrument was an Illumina HiSeq 4000. TCR beta libraries were built with iRepertoire HTBI primers and Arm-PCR amplification of CDR3 regions. Before sequencing, the PCR products went through gel purification. As for the authors' bioinformatics: Across samples, about 63 TRBV and 13 to 15 TRBJ segments were identified and used for gene usage analysis of CDR3 amino acid clonotypes. Filtered high-quality paired reads were merged into contigs using COPE and FqMerger. BLAST was used to align contigs to the IMGT TRBV, TRBD and TRBJ reference genes, and CDR3 was defined following IMGT. Any clonotype with a frequency above 0.1% was classified as a highly expanded clone. Shannon entropy was used to measure repertoire diversity, and the Gini coefficient was used to measure V-J evenness. Public clonotypes were defined as clonotypes shared by more than one individual. TCRdb reprocessing: public reads trimmed at Q25 with fastp, clones called with MiXCR, in-frame beta chains kept. Each CDR3 protein gets just one entry, which takes the most common genes and DNA from the rows behind it. These V and J calls are TCRdb output, not the study's own analysis. The sample table lists 400,000 to 550,000 distinct CDR3 sequences, about 17% of them with a count of one. Clones ranked in the top ten supply 20% to 25% of the sample.

The data derive from a study of regulatory T cells in long-lasting Graves disease (dated by TCRdb to the early 2020s). Context from the whole study: Newly diagnosed Graves' disease patients had taken antithyroid drugs for less than 3 months. Patients with persistent Graves' disease were compared with patients with newly diagnosed Graves' disease using TCR sequencing and RNA sequencing of peripheral blood. A total of 33 samples underwent TCR sequencing: about 13 from persistent and some 20 from newly diagnosed Graves' disease patients. The study took place in China and was registered as a clinical trial. Here is what the overall study found, with its caveats: Because the primary lesion, thyroid tissue, could not be accessed, the study looked at peripheral blood alone. TRBV28, TRBJ1-2 and TRBJ2-5 were preferentially used in persistent disease, while TRBV20-1 and TRBJ2-1 were favored in newly diagnosed disease. A larger number of public clonotypes was shared among persistent patients (around 3,000) than among newly diagnosed patients (around 970). Compared with newly diagnosed patients, persistent Graves' disease patients had lower TCR Shannon entropy and fewer highly expanded clones, which suggests clonal expansion. The authors noted that the small sample size was a limitation that may lower accuracy. Sequencing and analysis were limited to the TCR beta chain.

The CDR3 runs 15 residues from the cysteine to the phenylalanine. The sequence is cut down to CDR3 DNA, 45 bases in frame from base 1. Per the germline V gene, SNHLY is the CDR1 and FYNNEI is the CDR2. From V the trimming removes 3 bases and from J it removes 0 bases, while the gene matches leave 4 bases of the junction unaccounted for. The sample's time point label is to be understood as: newly diagnosed GD, antithyroid drugs for less than 3 months. For both TCR sequencing and RNA sequencing, RNA was extracted from PBMCs in TRIzol. The diagnosis of Graves' disease followed American Thyroid Association guidelines. Recruitment of patients was carried out at an endocrinology department in Xi'an, China. Each patient gave around 9 milliliters of peripheral blood, collected in an EDTA anticoagulant tube. Ficoll Paque Plus density gradient separation was used to isolate PBMCs, and no additional T cell sorting was done. An Agilent 2100 Bioanalyzer and agarose gel were used to assess RNA quality, and a NanoDrop 2000 was used to measure RNA concentration.

These records were also assigned to another study, of T cells in Graves' hyperthyroidism and ophthalmopathy. Per that second paper: Stable Graves' hyperthyroidism was defined as no progression to ophthalmopathy during 18 months of follow-up. Hyperthyroidism patients were newly diagnosed, had a disease duration of under 2 months, and were aged 18 to 65 years. The study excluded patients with uncontrolled infections, other autoimmune diseases, pregnancy or lactation. Diagnoses were based on clinical symptoms, serum thyroxine and TRAb, thyroid ultrasound and orbital computed tomography. The TCR CDR3 was subjected to a first round of RT-PCR using the HTBI primer set and the Qiagen OneStep RT-PCR kit. Most expanded thyroid clonotypes (frequency above 0.001) were also found in blood, which suggests that blood repertoires may mirror thyroid immune responses. In cross-validation, a model built on a 13 V-J signature told ophthalmopathy apart from stable hyperthyroidism with less than 90% sensitivity and around 81% specificity, and in testing the same model reached 80%/75%. In validation, progression to ophthalmopathy was predicted by the model with around 71% sensitivity and roughly 76% specificity, a median of roughly 6.4 months before onset. TCR V-J signatures able to tell the groups apart were searched for in a discovery cohort of 90 to 100 patients, of whom around 42 had Graves' ophthalmopathy and around 56 had stable Graves' hyperthyroidism. Whether ophthalmopathy could be predicted prospectively was tested in an independent validation cohort made up of under 20 hyperthyroidism patients plus 17 patients who later progressed to ophthalmopathy. The 100 or so discovery patients were divided at random into training and test sets in a 7:3 ratio. In addition, the study compared T-cell repertoires in thyroid tissue and in blood from several Graves' hyperthyroidism patients. Once sampling was done, hyperthyroidism patients were given methimazole at a starting dose of 30 mg daily, whereas ophthalmopathy patients were given high-dose intravenous methylprednisolone. A second multiplex PCR round built the libraries, followed by size selection and purification. The libraries were sequenced on an Illumina HiSeq2000 using paired-end 100 bp reads. SOAPnuke was used to process the raw data, removing reads that contained adapters or uncalled bases, had a mean Phred below 15, or lacked an exact match to the constant primer or identifier. COPE v1.2.5 was used to merge the high-quality paired reads, and each unique nucleotide sequence was defined as a clonotype. MiTCR v1.1 was used to align clonotypes to the IMGT TRBV, TRBD and TRBJ reference segments. The analysis was restricted to V-J combinations with a frequency above 0.0001, which together covered around 99% of the repertoires. A TCS score was defined as the ratio between F50 (clonal expansion) and ExV (chaos), using BLOSUM62-based TCRdist between CDR3 peptides within each V-J. Welch's t-statistics and random forest reduced approximately 520 V-J features to under 15, which were used in a naive Bayes classifier (R e1071). No statistical method was used to fix the sample size in advance, and group allocation was not hidden from the investigators. The paper describes TCR Vbeta CDR3 sequencing of 135 peripheral blood samples, made up of 40 to 45 ophthalmopathy patients, more than 70 hyperthyroidism patients and some 17 progressor patients.

This material consisted of peripheral blood mononuclear cells (PBMCs), taken at new diagnosis, from a patient treated with antithyroid drugs. This chain joins TRBV2 to TRBJ1-1, and 7 bases in between align with TRBD1. This clonotype originated in a woman aged 18-29 years with Graves disease. Donor details come from another sample of the same person, matched by shared clones. The CDR3: CASSEQGVMNTEAFF. The bases read TGTGCCAGCAGTGAGCAGGGGGTTATGAACACTGAAGCTTTCTTT.